What follows are 20 T cell receptor beta chains derived from one specimen sequenced in a study of blood T cell repertoires in COVID-19. Sequencing was performed with immunoSEQ multiplex PCR; in TCRdb, only in-frame clones are kept and a portion is missing. This sample has about 84,000 clones; about 86% occur once, and the top ten carry around two fifths. The sample consisted of peripheral blood. These receptors all stem from a man older than 75 with active or convalescent COVID-19.

The rearrangement links TRBV5-1 to TRBJ1-1; D not certain. The CDR3 covers 12 residues. Per the germline V gene, CDR1 is SGHRS and CDR2 is YFSETQ. With 4 bases removed from V and 1 base from J, the gap between germline ends came to 5 bases. The CDR3 region is CASSPSNTEAFF. The CDR3 DNA reads as TGCGCCAGCAGCCCCTCGAACACTGAAGCTTTCTTT. Complete variable domain (other parts from reference TRBV5-1 and TRBJ1-1): KAGVTQTPRYLIKTRGQQVTLSCSPISGHRSVSWYQQTPGQGLQFLFEYFSETQRNKGNFPGRFSGRQFSNSRSEMNVSTLELGDSALYLCASSPSNTEAFFGQGTRLTVV.

The chain uses TRBV3-1 (or the pseudogene TRBV3-2) and TRBJ2-2, with TRBD2 matching over 13 bases. The germline gives CDR1 LGHDT, CDR2 YNNKEL (reference sequence). V was clipped by 4 bases and J by 1 base; unmatched bases: 0. The length of the CDR3 is 16 residues. This chain's CDR3 is CASSRLAGGNTGELFF. The DNA for the CDR3 is TGTGCCAGCAGCCGACTAGCGGGGGGGAACACCGGGGAGCTGTTTTTT.

The chain links TRBV18 to TRBJ2-3, with 12 bases that match TRBD2. Germline trimming cut 3 bases from V and 4 bases from J; bases unmatched to any gene: 2. The V gene's germline CDR1 is KGHSH and CDR2 LQKENI. The CDR3 is 15 residues long. CDR3 in amino acids: CASSPLAGGADTQYF. The CDR3 region has the DNA TGTGCCAGCTCACCTCTAGCGGGGGGGGCAGATACGCAGTATTTT.

The chain couples TRBV2 to TRBJ1-2, with a possible D match to TRBD1 (5 bases). Trimming took 4 bases from V and 8 from J, leaving 17 bases between them. Per the germline V gene, CDR1 is SNHLY and CDR2 is FYNNEI. CDR3 length: 14 residues. CDR3 DNA: TGTGCCAGCAGTGCCCTCAGGGCCTTAGGGGGCTACACCTTC. Translating it yields CASSALRALGGYTF.

This clone has only a few counts. The chain is built from TRBV4-1 and TRBJ1-4, with TRBD1 matching 7 bases. Germline-derived CDR1 and CDR2 are MGHRA and YSYEKL. V was pared by 0 bases and J by 0 bases, with 1 base of the junction left unmatched. The CDR3 totals 16 residues. The CDR3 nucleotides read TGCGCCAGCAGCCAAGAAGGGGGCGCAACTAATGAAAAACTGTTTTTT. This sequence encodes CASSQEGGATNEKLFF.

V gene TRBV5-1 combines with J gene TRBJ2-5; 8 bases are a match to TRBD2. CDR3 size: 15 residues. CDR1 and CDR2 (germline): SGHRS, YFSETQ. With V trimmed by 6 bases and J by 4 bases, 11 bases remained unmatched. CDR3 coding DNA: TGCGCCAGCACCAGCTTCGGGGGGGCAGGAGAGACCCAGTACTTC. This codes for CASTSFGGAGETQYF.

The V call is TRBV4-1, the J call TRBJ1-2, with TRBD1 matching over 9 bases. With 1 base clipped from V and 5 bases from J, the junction kept 5 bases outside the gene matches. CDR1 and CDR2 from the germline V gene are MGHRA and YSYEKL. The CDR3 is 15 residues long. As DNA, the CDR3 is TGCGCCAGCAGCCAAGGGCTCGGACAGGGGTATGGCTACACCTTC. Protein product: CASSQGLGQGYGYTF.

This chain links TRBV5-8 with TRBJ1-2; 9 nucleotides match TRBD1. V dropped 4 bases and J dropped 6; count of bases not matched to a gene: 4. Germline V CDR1 and CDR2: SGHTS, YDEGEE. CDR3 length: 13 amino acids. CDR3 coding DNA: TGTGCCAGCAGCGGGACAGGGTTGGATGGCTACACCTTC. Its protein product is CASSGTGLDGYTF.

This chain connects TRBV28 to TRBJ2-6; the D gene is possibly TRBD2 (6 bases). CDR1 MDHEN and CDR2 SYDVKM come from the germline V gene. V lost 5 bases, J lost 0 bases, and 8 bases lay in between. This CDR3 region has 15 residues. The DNA for the CDR3 is TGTGCCAGCAGTCCCGGGGGCTCTGGGGCCAACGTCCTGACTTTC. Protein product: CASSPGGSGANVLTF.

This clone was seen a handful of times. The chain links TRBV10-1 to TRBJ2-7, with TRBD2 matching over 10 bases. CDR1 and CDR2 (germline): WNHNN, SYGVQD (reference sequence). The CDR3 runs 14 residues. V was pared by 3 bases and J by 6 bases, with 5 bases of the junction left unmatched. In DNA form, the CDR3 reads TGCGCCAGCAGTGAAACTAGCGGGACGGTCGAGCAGTACTTC. Its translation: CASSETSGTVEQYF.

This sequence joins TRBV3-1 (or the pseudogene TRBV3-2) and TRBJ2-2; possibly TRBD1 for D (7 bases). V dropped 2 bases and J dropped 4 bases, with 14 bases sitting between them. CDR3 size: 16 residues. Germline V gives CDR1 LGHDT, CDR2 YNNKEL (reference sequence). This CDR3 is CASSQNFQGGTGELFF. CDR3 coding DNA: TGTGCCAGCAGCCAAAATTTCCAGGGGGGCACCGGGGAGCTGTTTTTT.

This clone turned up a few times. CDR3 DNA sequence: TGTGCCAGCAGCGTAGACCTGGGACAGGGTGGGGAAAAACTGTTTTTT. Residues: CASSVDLGQGGEKLFF. The genes are TRBV9 and TRBJ1-4, with 9 positions matching TRBD1. This CDR3 comprises 16 residues. Trimming removed 0 bases from V and 8 bases from J; junction bases left unmatched: 8. Germline lookup yields CDR1 SGDLS and CDR2 YYNGEE. The full variable domain, with the rest looked up from reference TRBV9 and TRBJ1-4, is DSGVTQTPKHLITATGQRVTLRCSPRSGDLSVYWYQQSLDQGLQFLIQYYNGEERAKGNILERFSAQQFPDLHSELNLSSLELGDSALYFCASSVDLGQGGEKLFFGSGTQLSVL.

The chain has TRBV30 and TRBJ1-1, with unresolved D. Germline lookup yields CDR1 GTSNPN and CDR2 SVGIG (reference sequence). Trimming cost V 2 bases and J 1 base, with 8 bases left between them. This CDR3 is 13 amino acids long. The CDR3 protein is CAWSLEWNTEAFF. The CDR3 region has the DNA TGTGCCTGGAGTTTAGAGTGGAACACTGAAGCTTTCTTT.

CDR3 nucleotides: TGTGCCAGCAGCAAAAGCGGGAGGCCCTACGAGCAGTACTTC. This sequence encodes CASSKSGRPYEQYF. The chain combines TRBV9 with TRBJ2-7; 9 bases fit TRBD2. The CDR3 has 14 residues. The germline gives CDR1 SGDLS, CDR2 YYNGEE. V shed 4 bases and J 2 bases; nucleotides not matched to a gene: 4.

The chain uses TRBV3-1 (or the pseudogene TRBV3-2) and TRBJ1-1, with 7 bases fitting TRBD1. Trimming took 4 bases from V and 1 from J; bases not matched to a gene: 3. CDR3 length: 14 amino acids. In germline, CDR1 is LGHDT, CDR2 YNNKEL (reference sequence). The CDR3: CASSLRDRNTEAFF. The CDR3 DNA reads as TGTGCCAGCAGCCTACGGGACAGGAACACTGAAGCTTTCTTT.

V and J are TRBV7-2 and TRBJ2-6; TRBD1 matches 7 bases. Germline V gene data show CDR1 as SGHTA and CDR2 as FQGNSA. The V gene end was trimmed by 5 bases and the J gene end by 0 bases; junction bases not matched to a gene: 7. The CDR3 totals 17 residues. The CDR3 here is CASSRPGQSSGANVLTF. The CDR3 DNA is TGTGCCAGCAGCCGCCCGGGACAGAGCTCTGGGGCCAACGTCCTGACTTTC. Full variable domain (missing parts from reference TRBV7-2 and TRBJ2-6): GAGVSQSPSNKVTEKGKDVELRCDPISGHTALYWYRQSLGQGLEFLIYFQGNSAPDKSGLPSDRFSAERTGGSVSTLTIQRTQQEDSAVYLCASSRPGQSSGANVLTFGAGSRLTVL.

This chain joins TRBV21-1 and TRBJ2-5; TRBD2, as called in the table, went unchecked against the DNA. TRBV21-1 is described as a pseudogene. The CDR3 consists of 17 residues. CDR3: CASSKLGRLAGEETQYF. CDR3 coding DNA: TGTGCCAGCAGCAAACTGGGTCGACTAGCGGGGGAAGAGACCCAGTACTTC.

The rearrangement joins TRBV27 to TRBJ2-7, with 12 nucleotides matching TRBD1. Per germline, CDR1 MNHEY and CDR2 SMNVEV (reference sequence). J was trimmed by 1 base and V by 4 bases; bases with no gene match: 8. There are 17 residues in the CDR3. The CDR3 DNA is TGTGCCAGCAGTTACAGGGACAGGGGGCAGGGGTCCTACGAGCAGTACTTC. Translation gives CASSYRDRGQGSYEQYF.

The chain couples TRBV27 to TRBJ1-5; TRBD1 matches 9 bases. CDR1 and CDR2 (germline): MNHEY, SMNVEV (reference sequence). Trimming took 5 bases from V and 0 from J; bases not matched to a gene: 14. The CDR3 length is 19 residues. The CDR3 DNA reads TGTGCCAGCAGTCGGCGGGGACAGGGTGGGGGATATAGCAATCAGCCCCAGCATTTT. It translates to CASSRRGQGGGYSNQPQHF.

The chain is built from TRBV19 and TRBJ1-3, with D possibly TRBD1 on 5 matching bases. Between the trimmed V and J ends, which lost 9 bases and 0 bases, there was a span of 15 bases. The CDR3 length is 15 residues. The germline CDR1 and CDR2 sequences are LNHDA and SQIVND (reference sequence). CDR3 in amino acids: CASGGRMSSGNTIYF. The CDR3 bases are TGTGCCAGCGGGGGACGGATGAGCTCTGGAAACACCATATATTTT.